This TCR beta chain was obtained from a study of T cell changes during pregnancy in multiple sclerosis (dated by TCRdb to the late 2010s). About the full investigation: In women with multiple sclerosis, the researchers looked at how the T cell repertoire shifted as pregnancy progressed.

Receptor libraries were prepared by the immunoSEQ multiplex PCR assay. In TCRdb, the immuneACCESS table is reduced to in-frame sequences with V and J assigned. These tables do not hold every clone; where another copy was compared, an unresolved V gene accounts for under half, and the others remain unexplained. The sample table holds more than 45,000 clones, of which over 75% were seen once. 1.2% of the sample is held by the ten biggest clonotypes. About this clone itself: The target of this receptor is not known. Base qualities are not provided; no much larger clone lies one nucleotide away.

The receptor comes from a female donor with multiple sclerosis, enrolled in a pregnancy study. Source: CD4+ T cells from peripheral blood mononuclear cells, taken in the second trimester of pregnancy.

The DNA sequence reads TGTGCCAGCAGCCAACTCGGGGTGACCGGGGAGCTGTTTTTT. It is translated as CASSQLGVTGELFF. Here the chain combines TRBV4-2 and TRBJ2-2; perhaps TRBD2 is the D gene, with 5 bases matching. Taken from the germline V gene, the CDR1 and CDR2 loops are LGHNA and YNFKEQ. Including cysteine and phenylalanine, the CDR3 has 14 amino acids. Of the read, only the CDR3 DNA is kept; its 42 bases are in frame from base 1. A distance of 9 bases separates the germline ends of V and J, which lose 2 bases and 5 bases respectively.